The T cell receptor beta chain described here comes from a study of blood T cell repertoires in COVID-19. Study-level background: Acute and convalescent COVID-19 samples came from the United States, Italy and Spain. PBMCs, B-cell-depleted T cells, or T cells provided the cDNA or gDNA that made up the material.

In the original workflow: Estimation of nucleated cell counts relied on the amplification of reference gene primers. Sequenced by immunoSEQ multiplex PCR; TCRdb stores in-frame clones only, minus some. The V and J calls and the clone size are those of that table, but D and trimming were determined from the DNA. The table records around 40,000 clones, roughly 94% of them present only once. The CDR3 sequence is 14 residues long. From germline, CDR1 is MNHEY and CDR2 SMNVEV (reference sequence). Trimming shortened V by 2 bases and J by 7 bases, and 14 bases separated the two germline ends. This clone occurred once.

The source of this sequence is a human donor with active COVID-19. The donor label of this sample is uncertain. The chain carries TRBV27 and TRBJ1-2, with D perhaps TRBD1 (6 bases). Sequences were obtained from peripheral blood. The CDR3 here is CASSLTQGTRGYTF. The CDR3 DNA is TGTGCCAGCAGTTTAACTCAGGGGACCCGTGGCTACACCTTC.